The 6 T cell receptor beta chains below all came from one sample that was sequenced in a study of cytomegalovirus exposure and HLA in healthy donors. The PCR was carried out with 60 Vbeta primers and 13 Jbeta primers. The method was immunoSEQ multiplex PCR; TCRdb's version includes in-frame clones alone and lacks a portion of them. Of approximately 100,000 clones listed, around 81% are singletons. The sequencing sample was made of PBMCs. The receptors were gathered from a woman aged 25 to 45 in good health and CMV-seronegative.

The chain couples TRBV5-5 to TRBJ2-3; 7 bases line up with TRBD1. This CDR3 region has 16 residues. The trim removed 0 bases at V and 7 bases at J, leaving 11 bases unmatched. Germline V gives CDR1 SGHKS, CDR2 YYEKEE (reference sequence). The CDR3 region has the DNA TGTGCCAGCAGCTTGGGGACAGGCCCAGTGGGGTATACGCAGTATTTT. This gives the protein CASSLGTGPVGYTQYF.

The chain links TRBV6-5 to TRBJ2-2; no firm D call. The germline CDR1 and CDR2 sequences are MNHEY and SVGAGI. V was pared by 5 bases and J by 6 bases, with 16 bases between. CDR3 length equals 15 residues. The CDR3 here is CASSRNGLRAGELFF. The CDR3 bases are TGTGCCAGCAGTCGAAATGGTTTAAGAGCCGGGGAGCTGTTTTTT.

The genes are TRBV28 and TRBJ1-2; D is uncertain. This CDR3 is 14 amino acids long. Germline-derived CDR1 and CDR2 are MDHEN and SYDVKM. V was pared by 8 bases and J by 4 bases, with 17 bases between. This CDR3 reads CASLGRVGVYGYTF. CDR3 bases: TGTGCCAGCCTTGGGAGAGTGGGAGTCTATGGCTACACCTTC.

The rearrangement joins TRBV11-2 to TRBJ2-7; TRBD1 agrees at 7 bases. The CDR3 runs to 14 residues. Germline lookup yields CDR1 SGHAT and CDR2 FQNNGV. Germline trimming cut 3 bases from V and 3 bases from J; bases unmatched to any gene: 5. CDR3 amino acids: CASSFGQAYYEQYF. The CDR3 bases are TGTGCCAGCAGCTTTGGACAGGCGTACTACGAGCAGTACTTC.

The chain recombines TRBV29-1 with TRBJ2-1; weak D call: TRBD2 (6 bases). V lost 3 bases to trimming and J lost 9 bases, with 6 bases between them. The germline V gene encodes CDR1 SQVTM and CDR2 ANQGSEA. CDR3 length: 10 residues. CDR3 nucleotide sequence: TGCAGCGTTGAGGGAGGTGAGCAGTTCTTC. Its translation: CSVEGGEQFF.

The J gene is TRBJ2-1, the V gene TRBV28; TRBD2 is a possible D gene (5 bases). The V and J ends lost 3 bases and 9 bases respectively, with 15 bases between them. The CDR3 sequence is 14 residues long. CDR1 MDHEN and CDR2 SYDVKM come from the germline V gene. CDR3 sequence: CASSLRPKGVEQFF. The CDR3 DNA is TGTGCCAGCAGTTTGAGGCCAAAGGGAGTTGAGCAGTTCTTC.